The clone carrying this TCR beta chain was observed at least ten times. Its antigen is undetermined. The data belong to a study of spatial heterogeneity in lung cancer. Looking at the study overall: A consistent excess of beta-chain over alpha-chain sequences was detected. Points from the study as a whole: Mutation tallies in tumors tracked expanded intratumoral alpha and beta TCR counts.

MiXCR was run by TCRdb on the 5' RACE reads, yielding one entry per CDR3 protein. The profile shows 25,000 to 30,000 distinct CDR3 sequences, around 6.9% of them singletons. The CDR3 consists of 17 residues. CDR1 is DFQATT, CDR2 SNEGSKA, per germline (reference sequence). Trimming took 1 base from V and 7 from J; bases not matched to a gene: 10. Time point noted: sample taken at primary tumor resection. The cohort: approximately 74 early-stage, untreated non-small cell lung cancer patients. Whole RNA from tumor, nontumor lung or frozen PBMC was sequenced unsorted. This TCR was recovered from a male donor with early-stage non-small cell lung cancer. The V gene is TRBV20-1, the J gene TRBJ1-6; 10 nucleotides match TRBD1. The material was lung tumor tissue, obtained at surgery. The CDR3 sequence is CSARVGGDRGGNSPLHF. CDR3 coding DNA: TGCAGTGCTAGAGTCGGTGGGGACAGGGGCGGCAATTCACCCCTCCACTTT.